The entry that follows covers one TCR beta chain sequence. This sample is drawn from a study of blood T cell repertoires in COVID-19. Study as a whole: Sources were T cells, B-cell-depleted T cells, or PBMCs; the material itself was cDNA or gDNA.

Per the germline V gene, CDR1 is SNHLY and CDR2 is FYNNEI. The V segment lost 10 bases and the J segment 3 bases; nucleotides outside the gene matches: 7. The CDR3 has 14 amino acids. Authors' processing steps: It was from reference gene primer amplification that nucleated cell counts were estimated. Libraries were prepared by immunoSEQ multiplex PCR; TCRdb keeps only in-frame clonotypes and omits some of them. The V and J calls and clone size were taken over from that table, and D and trimming were inferred from the DNA. Here the sample spans around 67,000 clones, 84% being singletons. Sequencing was performed on peripheral blood. J is TRBJ2-2 and V is TRBV2; the match to TRBD1 covers 8 bases. The TCR was taken from a man aged 65 to 79 with acute or convalescent COVID-19. CDR3 region: CATEMDRDTGELFF. The CDR3 DNA follows: TGTGCCACAGAAATGGACAGGGACACCGGGGAGCTGTTTTTT.